The clone carrying this TCR beta chain was seen more than once but under ten times. Its antigen is unidentified. This specimen belongs to a study of CD8+ T cells in alopecia areata. General observations from the study: Many expanded lesional clones persisted during tofacitinib (in both scalp and blood). Lesional scalp displayed greater clonality than normal scalp, most notably in alopecia totalis/universalis. The link between baseline CD8+ expansion and response remains uncertain with one nonresponder.

Between the trimmed V and J ends, which lost 3 bases and 0 bases, there was a span of 12 bases. The germline gives CDR1 SQVTM, CDR2 ANQGSEA. The CDR3 length is 15 residues. Treatment meaning: oral pan-JAK inhibitor, 5-10 mg twice daily. Extraction of RNA preceded its reverse transcription into cDNA, which served as the sequencing template. Using immunoSEQ multiplex PCR, the repertoire was profiled, and TCRdb retains in-frame clones only, with some absent. Altogether about 270,000 clones are present, 60% being singletons, with the ten largest covering 0.8% to 1%. The receptor's source is a human donor with alopecia areata. The chain is built from TRBV29-1 and TRBJ1-3; D might be TRBD1 (6 bases). Sample: CD4+ T cells sorted from blood, taken at roughly week 53, from a patient treated with tofacitinib. CDR3 sequence reads: CSVELDRLSGNTIYF. DNA for the CDR3: TGCAGCGTTGAGTTGGACAGACTCTCTGGAAACACCATATATTTT.